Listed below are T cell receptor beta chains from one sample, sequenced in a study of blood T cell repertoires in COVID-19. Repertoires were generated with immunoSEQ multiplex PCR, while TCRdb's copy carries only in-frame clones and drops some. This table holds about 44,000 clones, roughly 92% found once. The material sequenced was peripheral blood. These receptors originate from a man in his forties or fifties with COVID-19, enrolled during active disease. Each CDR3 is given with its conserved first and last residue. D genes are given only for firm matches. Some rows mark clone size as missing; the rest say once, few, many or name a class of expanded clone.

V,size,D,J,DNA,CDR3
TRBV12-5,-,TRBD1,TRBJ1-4,TGTGCTAGTGGTCCACGACAGGGGAACGAAAAACTGTTTTTT,CASGPRQGNEKLFF
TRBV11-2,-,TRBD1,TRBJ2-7,TGTGCCAGCACTCGGACAGGGGGCGTATACGAGCAGTACTTC,CASTRTGGVYEQYF
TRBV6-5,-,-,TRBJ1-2,TGTGCCAGCAGTTCTCTAACAGGCCCTTCTAACTATGGCTACACCTTC,CASSSLTGPSNYGYTF
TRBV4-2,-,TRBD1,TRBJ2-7,TGTGCCAGCAGCCAAGTAACAGGGGGCTACGAGCAGTACTTC,CASSQVTGGYEQYF
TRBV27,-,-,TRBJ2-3,TGTGCCAGCAGTTTATCCGTCCTAGCCCTAGTGGGGGATACGCAGTATTTT,CASSLSVLALVGDTQYF
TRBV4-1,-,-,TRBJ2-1,TGCGCCAGCAGCCAAGAAGAGGGCTACTATCGCACTGAGCAGTTCTTC,CASSQEEGYYRTEQFF
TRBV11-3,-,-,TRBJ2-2,TGTGCCAGCAGCTTAGAGAGGGTTACCGGGGAGCTGTTTTTT,CASSLERVTGELFF
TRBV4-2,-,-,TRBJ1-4,TGTGCCAGCAGCCAAGGAGGGGAAAAACTGTTTTTT,CASSQGGEKLFF
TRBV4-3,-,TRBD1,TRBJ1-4,TGCGCCAGCAGCCGGAACAGGGGGGCTAATGAAAAACTGTTTTTT,CASSRNRGANEKLFF
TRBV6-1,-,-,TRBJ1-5,TGTGCCAGCAGTGAAGCGCTTTGGACAGTCTATCAGCCCCAGCATTTT,CASSEALWTVYQPQHF
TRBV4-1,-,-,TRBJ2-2,TGCGCCAGCAGCCAAGGTAGTACAGCCGCGAACACCGGGGAGCTGTTTTTT,CASSQGSTAANTGELFF
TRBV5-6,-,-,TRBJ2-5,TGTGCCAGCAGCGGGGGGACTCCGGAGACCCAGTACTTC,CASSGGTPETQYF
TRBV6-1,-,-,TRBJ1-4,TGTGCCAGCAGTGCGAAGGGCGGAGGGGCCGGTAATGAAAAACTGTTTTTT,CASSAKGGGAGNEKLFF
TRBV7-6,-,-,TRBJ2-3,TGTGCCAGCAGCAACCAAAAACTCGGCAGGGTGACGTTGGATACGCAGTATTTT,CASSNQKLGRVTLDTQYF
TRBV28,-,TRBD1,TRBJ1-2,TGTGCCAGCAGGGACAGGGAGAAGGATTACTATGGCTACACCTTC,CASRDREKDYYGYTF
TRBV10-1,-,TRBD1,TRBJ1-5,TGCGCCAGCAGTGACTCCGGGACAGGGGATCAGCCCCAGCATTTT,CASSDSGTGDQPQHF
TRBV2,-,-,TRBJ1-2,TGTGCCAGCAGTGAAGCGAGGTATGGCTACACCTTC,CASSEARYGYTF
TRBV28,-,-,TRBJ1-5,TGTGCCAGCAGTTGGAGGGGCAATCAGCCCCAGCATTTT,CASSWRGNQPQHF
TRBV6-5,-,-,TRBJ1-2,TGTGCCAGCAGTTACCGGACGGGGGGCGCTGGGTATGGCTACACCTTC,CASSYRTGGAGYGYTF
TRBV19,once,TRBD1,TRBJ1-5,TGTGCCAGTAGGTCCGGGACAGGGGGGTATAGCAATCAGCCCCAGCATTTT,CASRSGTGGYSNQPQHF
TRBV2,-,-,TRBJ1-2,TGTGCCAGCAGTGAAGCCTCACACGTCGGGTGGGACTATGGCTACACCTTC,CASSEASHVGWDYGYTF
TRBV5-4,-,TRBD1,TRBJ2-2,TGTGCCAGCAGCTCGGGACAGGGAAAGGCCACCGGGGAGCTGTTTTTT,CASSSGQGKATGELFF
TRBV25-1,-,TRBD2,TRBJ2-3,TGTGCCAGCAGTGACTCGTCGCTAGCGGGAACAGATACGCAGTATTTT,CASSDSSLAGTDTQYF
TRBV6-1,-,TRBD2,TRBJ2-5,TGTGCCAGCAGTGAAGCGCGGGGGGTTCAAGAGACCCAGTACTTC,CASSEARGVQETQYF
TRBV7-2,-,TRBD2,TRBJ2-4,TGTGCCAGCAGCCCCGGGCCGGGCGGGAGTGACATTCAGTACTTC,CASSPGPGGSDIQYF
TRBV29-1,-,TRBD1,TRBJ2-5,TGCAGCGCCCGGGACAGGGGACACCAAGAGACCCAGTACTTC,CSARDRGHQETQYF
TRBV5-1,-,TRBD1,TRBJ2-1,TGCGCCAGCAGCCCTAGACAGGGAAGAGAGAATGAGCAGTTCTTC,CASSPRQGRENEQFF
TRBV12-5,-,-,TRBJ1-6,TGTGCTAGTGGCCTCAGGGGCAAGAATTCACCCCTCCACTTT,CASGLRGKNSPLHF
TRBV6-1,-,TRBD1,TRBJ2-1,TGTGCCAGCAGAGAAAGAGGGGGCAGCTCCTACAATGAGCAGTTCTTC,CASRERGGSSYNEQFF
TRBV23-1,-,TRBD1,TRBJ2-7,TGCGCCAGCAGTCAATCGGGGACAGGGGACCATTACGAGCAGTACTTC,CASSQSGTGDHYEQYF
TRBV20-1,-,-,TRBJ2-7,TGCAGTGCTAGTAGGGGGAGCTCCTACGAGCAGTACTTC,CSASRGSSYEQYF
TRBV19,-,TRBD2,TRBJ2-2,TGTGCCAGTAAAGGTAGCGGGAACATCGGGGAGCTGTTTTTT,CASKGSGNIGELFF
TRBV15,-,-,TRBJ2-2,TGTGCCACCAGCAGAGACCCCATAATTTTAGTTAACACCGGGGAGCTGTTTTTT,CATSRDPIILVNTGELFF
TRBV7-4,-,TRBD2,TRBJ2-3,TGTGCCAGCATCCTCGGGACTAGCGGGAGGGCCGGGGCAGATACGCAGTATTTT,CASILGTSGRAGADTQYF